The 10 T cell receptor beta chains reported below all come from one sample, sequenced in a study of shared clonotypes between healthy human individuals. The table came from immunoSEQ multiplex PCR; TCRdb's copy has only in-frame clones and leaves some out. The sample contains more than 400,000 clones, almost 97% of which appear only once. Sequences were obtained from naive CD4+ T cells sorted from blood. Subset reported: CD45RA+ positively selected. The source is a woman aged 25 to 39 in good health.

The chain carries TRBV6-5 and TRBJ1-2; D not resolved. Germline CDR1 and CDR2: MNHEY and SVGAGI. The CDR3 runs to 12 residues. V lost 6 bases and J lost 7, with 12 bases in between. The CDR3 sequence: CASSAGRSGYTF. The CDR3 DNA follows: TGTGCCAGCAGCGCCGGCAGATCTGGCTACACCTTC.

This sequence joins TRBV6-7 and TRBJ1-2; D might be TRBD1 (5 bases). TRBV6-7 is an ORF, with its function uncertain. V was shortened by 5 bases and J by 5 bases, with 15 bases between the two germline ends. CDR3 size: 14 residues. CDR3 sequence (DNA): TGTGCCAGCAGTCACGGGGACGGAGGTTATGGCTACACCTTC. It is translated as CASSHGDGGYGYTF.

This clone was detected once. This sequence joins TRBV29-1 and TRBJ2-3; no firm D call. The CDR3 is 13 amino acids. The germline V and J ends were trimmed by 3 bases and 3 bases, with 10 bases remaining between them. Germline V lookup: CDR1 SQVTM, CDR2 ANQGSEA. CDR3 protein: CSVEGWGTDTQYF. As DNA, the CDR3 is TGCAGCGTTGAGGGCTGGGGTACAGATACGCAGTATTTT.

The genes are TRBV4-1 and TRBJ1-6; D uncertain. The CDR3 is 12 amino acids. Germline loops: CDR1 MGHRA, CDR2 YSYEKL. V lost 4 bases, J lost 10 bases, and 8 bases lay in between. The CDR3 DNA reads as TGCGCCAGCAGCCCTCCGGCCTCACCCCTCCACTTT. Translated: CASSPPASPLHF.

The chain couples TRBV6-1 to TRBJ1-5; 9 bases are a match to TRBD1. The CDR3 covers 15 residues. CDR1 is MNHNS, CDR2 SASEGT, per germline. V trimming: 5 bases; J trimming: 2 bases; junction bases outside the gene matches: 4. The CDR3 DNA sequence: TGTGCCAGCAGTCCGGGACAGGGAGGCAATCAGCCCCAGCATTTT. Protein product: CASSPGQGGNQPQHF.

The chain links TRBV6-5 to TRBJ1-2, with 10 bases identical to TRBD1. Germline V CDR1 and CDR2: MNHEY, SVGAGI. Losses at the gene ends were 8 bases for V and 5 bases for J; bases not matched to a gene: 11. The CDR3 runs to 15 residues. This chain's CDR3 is CASSSRGQGTYGYTF. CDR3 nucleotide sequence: TGTGCCAGCTCTTCTAGGGGACAGGGGACGTATGGCTACACCTTC.

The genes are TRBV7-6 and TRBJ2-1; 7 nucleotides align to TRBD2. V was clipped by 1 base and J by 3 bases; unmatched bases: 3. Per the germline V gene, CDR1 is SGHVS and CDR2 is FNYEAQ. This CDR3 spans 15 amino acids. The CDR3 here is CASSLVAGHYNEQFF. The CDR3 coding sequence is TGTGCCAGCAGCTTAGTAGCGGGCCACTACAATGAGCAGTTCTTC.

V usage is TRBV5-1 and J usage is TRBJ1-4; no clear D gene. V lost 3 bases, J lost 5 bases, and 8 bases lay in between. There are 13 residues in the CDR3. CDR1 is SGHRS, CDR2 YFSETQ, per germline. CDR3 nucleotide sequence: TGCGCCAGCAGCTCTACAGCGAATGAAAAACTGTTTTTT. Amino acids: CASSSTANEKLFF.

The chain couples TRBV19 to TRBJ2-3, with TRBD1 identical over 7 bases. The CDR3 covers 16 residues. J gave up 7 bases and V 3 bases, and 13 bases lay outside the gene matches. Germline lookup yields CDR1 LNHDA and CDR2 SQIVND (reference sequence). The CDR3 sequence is CASSITGTALTYTQYF. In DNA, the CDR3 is TGTGCCAGTAGTATCACTGGGACAGCTCTGACTTATACGCAGTATTTT.

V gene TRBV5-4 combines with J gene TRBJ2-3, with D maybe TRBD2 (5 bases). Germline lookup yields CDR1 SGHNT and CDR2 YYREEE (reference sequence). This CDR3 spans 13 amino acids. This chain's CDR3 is CSDFPMFTDTQYF. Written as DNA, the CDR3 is TGTTCGGACTTCCCCATGTTCACAGATACGCAGTATTTT.